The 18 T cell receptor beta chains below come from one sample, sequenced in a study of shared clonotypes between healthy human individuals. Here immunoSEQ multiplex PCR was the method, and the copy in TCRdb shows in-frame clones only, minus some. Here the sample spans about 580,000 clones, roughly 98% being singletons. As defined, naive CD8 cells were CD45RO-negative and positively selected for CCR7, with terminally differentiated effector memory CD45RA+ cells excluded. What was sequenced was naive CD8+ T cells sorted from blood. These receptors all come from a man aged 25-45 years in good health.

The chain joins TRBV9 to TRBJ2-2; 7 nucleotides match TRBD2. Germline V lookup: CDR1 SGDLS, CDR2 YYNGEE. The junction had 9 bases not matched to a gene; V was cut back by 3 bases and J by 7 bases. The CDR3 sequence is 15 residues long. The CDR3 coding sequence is TGTGCCAGCAGCGCAGAAGGGAGGGCCGACGGGGAGCTGTTTTTT. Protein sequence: CASSAEGRADGELFF.

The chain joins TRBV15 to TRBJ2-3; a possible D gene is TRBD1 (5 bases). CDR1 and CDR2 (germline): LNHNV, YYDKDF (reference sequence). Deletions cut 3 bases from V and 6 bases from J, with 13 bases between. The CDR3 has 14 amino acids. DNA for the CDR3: TGTGCCACCAGCAGCAGGGTGGGTTATGATACGCAGTATTTT. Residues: CATSSRVGYDTQYF.

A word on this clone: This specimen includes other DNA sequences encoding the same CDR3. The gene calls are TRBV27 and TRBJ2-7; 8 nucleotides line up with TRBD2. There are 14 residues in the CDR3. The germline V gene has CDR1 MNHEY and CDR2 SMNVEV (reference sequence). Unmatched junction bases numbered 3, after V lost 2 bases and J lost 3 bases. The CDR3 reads CASSLSAGGYEQYF. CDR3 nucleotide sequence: TGTGCCAGCAGTTTAAGTGCGGGAGGCTACGAGCAGTACTTC.

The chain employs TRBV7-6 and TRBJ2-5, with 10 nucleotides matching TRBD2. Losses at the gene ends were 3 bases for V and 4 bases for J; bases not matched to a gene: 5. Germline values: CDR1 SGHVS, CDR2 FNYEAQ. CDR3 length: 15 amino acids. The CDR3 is CASSFSSGSGETQYF. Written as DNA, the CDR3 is TGTGCCAGCAGCTTCTCTAGCGGGAGTGGAGAGACCCAGTACTTC.

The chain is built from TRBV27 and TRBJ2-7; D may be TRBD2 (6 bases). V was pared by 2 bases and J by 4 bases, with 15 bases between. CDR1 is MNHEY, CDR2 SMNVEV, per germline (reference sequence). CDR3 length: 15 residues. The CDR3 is CASSLGGRRRYEQYF. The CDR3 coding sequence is TGTGCCAGCAGTTTAGGTGGGAGGAGGCGGTACGAGCAGTACTTC.

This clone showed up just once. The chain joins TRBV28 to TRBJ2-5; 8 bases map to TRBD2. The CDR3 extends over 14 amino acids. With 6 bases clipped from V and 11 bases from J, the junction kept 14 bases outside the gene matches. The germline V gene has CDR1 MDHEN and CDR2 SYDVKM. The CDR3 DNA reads TGTGCCAGCAGCTCACTAGCGGAGTTCGGGGAGCAGTACTTC. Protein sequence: CASSSLAEFGEQYF.

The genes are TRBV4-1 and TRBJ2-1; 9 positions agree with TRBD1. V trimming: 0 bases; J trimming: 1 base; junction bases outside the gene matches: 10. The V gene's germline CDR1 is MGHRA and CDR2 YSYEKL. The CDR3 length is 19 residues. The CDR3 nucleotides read TGCGCCAGCAGCCAAGACATCCTAACGACAGGGGGTTCCTACAATGAGCAGTTCTTC. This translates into CASSQDILTTGGSYNEQFF.

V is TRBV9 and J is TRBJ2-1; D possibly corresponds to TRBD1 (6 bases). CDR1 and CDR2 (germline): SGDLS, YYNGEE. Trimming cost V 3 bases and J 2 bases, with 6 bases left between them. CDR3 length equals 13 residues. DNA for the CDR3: TGTGCCAGCAGCGAGGGGGCCTACAATGAGCAGTTCTTC. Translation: CASSEGAYNEQFF. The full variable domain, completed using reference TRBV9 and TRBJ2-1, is DSGVTQTPKHLITATGQRVTLRCSPRSGDLSVYWYQQSLDQGLQFLIQYYNGEERAKGNILERFSAQQFPDLHSELNLSSLELGDSALYFCASSEGAYNEQFFGPGTRLTVL.

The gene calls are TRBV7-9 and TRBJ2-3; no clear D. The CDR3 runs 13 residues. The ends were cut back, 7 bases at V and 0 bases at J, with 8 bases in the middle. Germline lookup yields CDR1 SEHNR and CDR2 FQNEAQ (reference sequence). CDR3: CASTYTSTDTQYF. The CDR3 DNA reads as TGTGCCAGCACCTATACAAGCACAGATACGCAGTATTTT. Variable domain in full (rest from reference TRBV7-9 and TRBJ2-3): DTGVSQNPRHKITKRGQNVTFRCDPISEHNRLYWYRQTLGQGPEFLTYFQNEAQLEKSRLLSDRFSAERPKGSFSTLEIQRTEQGDSAMYLCASTYTSTDTQYFGPGTRLTVL.

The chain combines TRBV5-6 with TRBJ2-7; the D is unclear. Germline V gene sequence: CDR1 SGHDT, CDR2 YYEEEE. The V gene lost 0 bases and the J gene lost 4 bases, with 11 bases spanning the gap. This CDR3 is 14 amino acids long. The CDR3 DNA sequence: TGTGCCAGCAGCTTGGAAGGCGGTGGGTACGAGCAGTACTTC. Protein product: CASSLEGGGYEQYF.

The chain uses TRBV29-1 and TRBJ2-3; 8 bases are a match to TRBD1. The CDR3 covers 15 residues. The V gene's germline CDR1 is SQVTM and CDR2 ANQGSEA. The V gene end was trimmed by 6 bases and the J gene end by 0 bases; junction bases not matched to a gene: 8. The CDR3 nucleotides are TGCAGCGTAACAAGACAGGGGTTGAGCACAGATACGCAGTATTTT. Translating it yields CSVTRQGLSTDTQYF.

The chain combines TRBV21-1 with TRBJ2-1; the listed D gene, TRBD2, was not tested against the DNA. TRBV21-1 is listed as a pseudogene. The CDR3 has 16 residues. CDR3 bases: TGTGCCAGCAGCAAGGGGAGCGGGAGCTCCTACAATGAGCAGTTCTTC. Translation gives CASSKGSGSSYNEQFF.

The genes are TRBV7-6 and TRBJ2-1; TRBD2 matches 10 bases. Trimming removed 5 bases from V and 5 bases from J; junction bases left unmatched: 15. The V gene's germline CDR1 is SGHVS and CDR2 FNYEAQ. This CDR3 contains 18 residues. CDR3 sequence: CASSRQVPLAGTNNEQFF. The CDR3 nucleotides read TGTGCCAGCAGCCGTCAGGTCCCACTAGCGGGAACCAACAATGAGCAGTTCTTC.

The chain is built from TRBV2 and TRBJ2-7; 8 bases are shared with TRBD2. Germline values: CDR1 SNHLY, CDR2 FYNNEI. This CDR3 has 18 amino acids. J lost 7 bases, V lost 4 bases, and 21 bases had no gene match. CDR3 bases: TGTGCCAGCAGTGCCTCCGGGACTTGGCGGGAGGCCGCAGGGGAGCAGTACTTC. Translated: CASSASGTWREAAGEQYF.

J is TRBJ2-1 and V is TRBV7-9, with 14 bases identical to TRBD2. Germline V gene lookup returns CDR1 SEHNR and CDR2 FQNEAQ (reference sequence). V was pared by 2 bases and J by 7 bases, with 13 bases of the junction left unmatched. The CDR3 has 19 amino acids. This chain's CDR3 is CASSLRIGTSGSLWNEQFF. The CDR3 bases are TGTGCCAGCAGCTTAAGGATCGGGACTAGCGGGAGCCTATGGAATGAGCAGTTCTTC. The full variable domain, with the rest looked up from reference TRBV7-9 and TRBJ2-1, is DTGVSQNPRHKITKRGQNVTFRCDPISEHNRLYWYRQTLGQGPEFLTYFQNEAQLEKSRLLSDRFSAERPKGSFSTLEIQRTEQGDSAMYLCASSLRIGTSGSLWNEQFFGPGTRLTVL.

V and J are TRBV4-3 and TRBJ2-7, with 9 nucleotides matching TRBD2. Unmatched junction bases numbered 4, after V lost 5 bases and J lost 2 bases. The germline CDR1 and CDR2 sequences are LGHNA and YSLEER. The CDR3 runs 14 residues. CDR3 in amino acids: CASSSRLAAYEQYF. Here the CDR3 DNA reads TGCGCCAGCAGCTCCAGACTAGCGGCCTACGAGCAGTACTTC.

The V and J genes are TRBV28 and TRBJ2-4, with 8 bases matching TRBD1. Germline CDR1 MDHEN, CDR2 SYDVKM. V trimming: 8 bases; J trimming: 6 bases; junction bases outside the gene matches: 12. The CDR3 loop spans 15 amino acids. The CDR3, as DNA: TGTGCCAGCCTTAGTACAGGGGGTTATGCAAACATTCAGTACTTC. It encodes CASLSTGGYANIQYF.

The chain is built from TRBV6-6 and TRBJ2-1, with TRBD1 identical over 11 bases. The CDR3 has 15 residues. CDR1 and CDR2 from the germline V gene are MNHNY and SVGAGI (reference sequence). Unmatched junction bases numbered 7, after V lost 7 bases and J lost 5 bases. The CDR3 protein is CASTPPGQGDNEQFF. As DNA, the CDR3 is TGTGCCAGCACCCCTCCGGGACAGGGGGACAATGAGCAGTTCTTC.